Below are 10 T cell receptor beta chains sequenced from a single sample in a study of vaccination effects on CD4 cells after COVID-19. Libraries were prepared by immunoSEQ multiplex PCR; TCRdb keeps only in-frame clonotypes and omits some of them. Among some 69,000 clones listed, approximately 79% were seen once. Expansion of antigen-specific CD4+ T cells with viral peptide pools was carried out by the ViraFEST assay before sequencing. Culture lasted 10 days before CD4+ T cell isolation. Absence of prior SARS-CoV-2 infection characterized the vaccine recipients, who showed negative nucleocapsid antibodies. For these TCRs, the target antigens are not known. The sequences come from CD4+ T cells from PBMCs cultured with HCoV-NL63 spike peptides, collected before COVID-19 vaccination. All receptors derive from a human donor who received a COVID-19 vaccine.

The V and J genes are TRBV11-2 and TRBJ2-7, with TRBD1 identical over 11 bases. Trimming removed 5 bases from V and 5 bases from J; junction bases left unmatched: 5. The germline CDR1 and CDR2 sequences are SGHAT and FQNNGV. This CDR3 region has 14 residues. The CDR3 DNA follows: TGTGCCAGCAGCCGAAGGACAGGGGGCGACGAGCAGTACGTC. Protein: CASSRRTGGDEQYV.

V is TRBV10-3 and J is TRBJ1-1, with a possible D match to TRBD1 (5 bases). The ends were cut back, 6 bases at V and 3 bases at J, with 17 bases in the middle. Germline V gene sequence: CDR1 ENHRY, CDR2 SYGVKD. This CDR3 has 15 amino acids. CDR3 sequence reads: CAIRDTAVVDTEAFF. The CDR3 nucleotides read TGTGCCATCAGGGACACGGCGGTGGTAGACACTGAAGCTTTCTTT.

The chain uses TRBV5-6 and TRBJ2-7; no definite D call. The V end lost 2 bases, the J end lost 4 bases, and 10 bases lay between the germline ends. CDR1 is SGHDT, CDR2 YYEEEE, per germline. There are 13 residues in the CDR3. The CDR3 here is CASSLRVSYEQYV. The CDR3 DNA reads TGTGCCAGCAGCTTACGGGTAAGTTACGAGCAGTACGTC.

This clone came up a few times. The V call is TRBV7-6, the J call TRBJ2-1; 9 nucleotides align to TRBD1. This CDR3 contains 17 residues. Germline lookup yields CDR1 SGHVS and CDR2 FNYEAQ. V lost 3 bases and J lost 10; bases outside the gene matches: 16. As DNA, the CDR3 is TGTGCCAGCAGCTTGGGCCCGGGGACAGGGTCTCAATCCGAGCAGTTCTTC. Translated: CASSLGPGTGSQSEQFF.

CDR3 region: CASSFRIGVASGTQYF. The CDR3 region has the DNA TGTGCCAGCAGCTTCCGGATAGGGGTTGCTTCCGGGACCCAGTACTTC. The V and J genes are TRBV5-6 and TRBJ2-5, with D possibly being TRBD1 (5 bases). CDR3 length: 16 amino acids. CDR1 and CDR2 from the germline V gene are SGHDT and YYEEEE. The germline V and J ends were trimmed by 2 bases and 7 bases, with 21 bases remaining between them.

The V gene is TRBV19, the J gene TRBJ1-1; no reliable D call. The CDR3 has 14 amino acids. V was shortened by 4 bases and J by 7 bases, with 16 bases between the two germline ends. Germline CDR1 and CDR2: LNHDA and SQIVND (reference sequence). The CDR3 nucleotides read TGTGCCAGTAGTACAAGACGGACGCTTAATGAAGCTTTCTTT. It translates to CASSTRRTLNEAFF.

The V call is TRBV7-9, the J call TRBJ2-5, with 9 nucleotides matching TRBD1. Per the germline V gene, CDR1 is SEHNR and CDR2 is FQNEAQ (reference sequence). The CDR3 length is 15 residues. V gave up 5 bases and J gave up 5 bases; unmatched junction bases: 9. The CDR3, as DNA: TGTGCCAGCAGCACCACCGGGACAGGGATGGAGACCCAGTACTTC. This gives the protein CASSTTGTGMETQYF.

The chain couples TRBV11-1 to TRBJ2-7; no reliable D call. This CDR3 is 13 amino acids long. V lost 5 bases and J 7 bases, leaving 15 bases between the germline ends. Per the germline V gene, CDR1 is SGHAT and CDR2 is FQDESV (reference sequence). For the CDR3, the DNA is TGTGCCAGCAGCCGTACACCGGTTGGGGAGCAGTACGTC. Translation: CASSRTPVGEQYV.

J is TRBJ1-2 and V is TRBV7-2; 12 positions match TRBD1. In germline, CDR1 is SGHTA, CDR2 FQGNSA. The CDR3 consists of 16 residues. V shed 3 bases and J 8 bases; nucleotides not matched to a gene: 10. The CDR3 protein is CASSFQAGQGAGGYTF. The DNA for the CDR3 is TGTGCCAGCAGCTTCCAAGCGGGACAGGGGGCAGGAGGCTACACCTTC.

This clone was recorded only once. The V and J genes are TRBV2 and TRBJ1-5; 7 nucleotides align to TRBD1. The CDR3 runs 13 residues. CDR1 and CDR2 (germline): SNHLY, FYNNEI. Trimming removed 8 bases from V and 7 bases from J; junction bases left unmatched: 8. The CDR3 DNA is TGTGCCAGCCGGGACAGTGAAGGACAGCCCCAGCATTTT. It specifies CASRDSEGQPQHF.